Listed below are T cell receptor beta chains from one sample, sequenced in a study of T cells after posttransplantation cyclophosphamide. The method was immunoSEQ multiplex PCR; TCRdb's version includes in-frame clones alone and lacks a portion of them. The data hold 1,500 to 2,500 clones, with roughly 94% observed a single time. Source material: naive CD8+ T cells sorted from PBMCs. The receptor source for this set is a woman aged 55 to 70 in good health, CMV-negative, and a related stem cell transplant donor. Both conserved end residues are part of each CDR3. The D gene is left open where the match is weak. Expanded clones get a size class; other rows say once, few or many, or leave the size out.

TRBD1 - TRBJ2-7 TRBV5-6 TGTGCCAGCAGCTTGGCAGGGGGCAGTTACGAGCAGTACTTC CASSLAGGSYEQYF
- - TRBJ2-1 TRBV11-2 TGTGCCAGCAGCCATAGTCTAGCGTCCAACTACAATGAGCAGTTCTTC CASSHSLASNYNEQFF
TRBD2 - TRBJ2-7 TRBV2 TGTGCCAGCAGGACTAGCGGCTCCTACGAGCAGTACTTC CASRTSGSYEQYF
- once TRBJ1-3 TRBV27 TGTGCCAGCAGTTTGTTACAGAAGGCTGGAAACACCATATATTTT CASSLLQKAGNTIYF
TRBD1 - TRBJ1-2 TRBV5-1 TGCGCCAGCAGCGGGGACAGCTATGGCTACACCTTC CASSGDSYGYTF
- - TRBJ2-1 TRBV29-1 TGCAGCGTTGAAACGGGGAGCTCCTACAATGAGCAGTTCTTC CSVETGSSYNEQFF
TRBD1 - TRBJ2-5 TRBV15 TGTGCCACCAGCAGAGTCATGGACAGGGGAAAAGAGACCCAGTACTTC CATSRVMDRGKETQYF
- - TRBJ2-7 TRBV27 TGTGCCAGTAGCTCTACTGAGGCCCCCGACGAGCAGTACTTC CASSSTEAPDEQYF
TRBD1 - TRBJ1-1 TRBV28 TGTGCCGGTCGGACAGGCGGGACTGAAGCTTTCTTT CAGRTGGTEAFF
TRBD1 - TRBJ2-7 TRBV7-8 TGTGCCAGCAGCTTAGACCCCTCCGGGACAGCAACCTACGAGCAGTACTTC CASSLDPSGTATYEQYF
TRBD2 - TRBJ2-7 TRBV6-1 TGTGCCAGCAGTGATTGGACTAGCGGGCAGAGCTCCTACGAGCAGTACTTC CASSDWTSGQSSYEQYF
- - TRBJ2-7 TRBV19 TGTGCCAGTAGTATTGTCTGGACAACCACATCCTACGAGCAGTACTTC CASSIVWTTTSYEQYF
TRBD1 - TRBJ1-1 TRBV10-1 TGCGCCAGCAGCGGAGGGACAGGGCCCGGTAGCTCTGAAGCTTTCTTT CASSGGTGPGSSEAFF
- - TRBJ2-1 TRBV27 TGTGCCAGCAGTTTCCCGTCCGGGGGGCTCTCCTACAATGAGCAGTTCTTC CASSFPSGGLSYNEQFF
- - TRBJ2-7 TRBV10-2 TGCGCCAGCAGTGAGTCTCGATCAAGCGGTGAGCAGTACTTC CASSESRSSGEQYF
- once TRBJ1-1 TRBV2 TGTGCCAGCACTCTGCCTTCAGGGGACACTGAAGCTTTCTTT CASTLPSGDTEAFF
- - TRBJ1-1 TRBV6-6 TGTGCCAGCGCTCCCGGTGAAGCTTTCTTT CASAPGEAFF
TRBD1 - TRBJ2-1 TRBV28 TGTGCCAGCAGTCGAGCCGGGACAGGAAATATCAATGAGCAGTTCTTC CASSRAGTGNINEQFF
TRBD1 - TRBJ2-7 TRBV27 TGTGCCAGCAGAGGTCAGGACAGGGCCTACGAGCAGTACTTC CASRGQDRAYEQYF
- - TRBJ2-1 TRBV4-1 TGCGCCAGCAGCCAAGTAGGGGAGGCCGAGCAGTTCTTC CASSQVGEAEQFF
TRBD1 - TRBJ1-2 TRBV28 TGTGCCAGCAGTGGGGCCCTAACAGGGGGGGACTATGGCTACACCTTC CASSGALTGGDYGYTF
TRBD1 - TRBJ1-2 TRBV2 TGTGCCAGTCTTGTCGGGACAGGGGGGGGCTACACCTTC CASLVGTGGGYTF
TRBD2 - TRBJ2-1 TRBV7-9 TGTGCCAGCAGCTCAACTAGCGGGACCCGAATTTACAATGAGCAGTTCTTC CASSSTSGTRIYNEQFF
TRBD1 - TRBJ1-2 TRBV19 TGTGCCAGTACCGTGACAGGGGGGAACTATGGCTACACCTTC CASTVTGGNYGYTF
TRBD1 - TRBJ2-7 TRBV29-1 TGCAGCGTTGAGACCTGGGACAGTTTCTACGAGCAGTACTTC CSVETWDSFYEQYF
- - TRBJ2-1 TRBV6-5 TGTGCCAGCAGTTACGGTCCAGGGGTGACTAATGAGCAGTTCTTC CASSYGPGVTNEQFF
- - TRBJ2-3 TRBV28 TGTGCCAGCAGCTATGACACGTACACAGATACGCAGTATTTT CASSYDTYTDTQYF
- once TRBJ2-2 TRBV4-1 TGCGCCAGCAGCCAAATCTATCAACAGATCCAAGCGAACACCGGGGAGCTGTTTTTT CASSQIYQQIQANTGELFF
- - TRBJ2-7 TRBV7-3 TGTGCCAGCAGTTACTTTGGGGGAGGTTCCTACGAGCAGTACTTC CASSYFGGGSYEQYF
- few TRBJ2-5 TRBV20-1 TGCAGTGCTCCCGTAATCGAGACCCAGTACTTC CSAPVIETQYF
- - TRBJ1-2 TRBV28 TGTGCCAGCAGTTTAATTGCCCGGGGCAGGGGCGATTATGGCTACACCTTC CASSLIARGRGDYGYTF
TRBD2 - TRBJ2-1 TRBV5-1 TGCGCCAGCAGCTTGGCAGCGGGAGGGCCCACTGAGCAGTTCTTC CASSLAAGGPTEQFF
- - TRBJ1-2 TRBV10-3 TGTGCCATCAGTGTAGGGGGAGCTAACTATGGCTACACCTTC CAISVGGANYGYTF
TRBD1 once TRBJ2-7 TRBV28 TGTGCCAGCCTTCGGGACAGGGGGTACGAGCAGTACTTC CASLRDRGYEQYF
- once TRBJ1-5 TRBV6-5 TGTGCCAGCAGTTACTCGCCGATGGCGGGTCAGCCCCAGCATTTT CASSYSPMAGQPQHF
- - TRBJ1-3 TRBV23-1 TGCGCCAGCAGTCAAATTCTGAACACCATATATTTT CASSQILNTIYF
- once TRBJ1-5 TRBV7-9 TGTGCCAGCAGCTTAGCCGCTAGGCCCCAGCATTTT CASSLAARPQHF
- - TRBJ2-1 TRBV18 TGTGCCAGCTCACAACCGGACTTGAGGGCTAATGAGCAGTTCTTC CASSQPDLRANEQFF
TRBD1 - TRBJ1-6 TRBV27 TGTGCCAGCAGTTTATTCCCAGGGGGCTTGGGTTCACCCCTCCACTTT CASSLFPGGLGSPLHF
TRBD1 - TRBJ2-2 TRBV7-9 TGTGCCAGCAGCGAATTAGGACAGGGGCCCGGGGAGCTGTTTTTT CASSELGQGPGELFF
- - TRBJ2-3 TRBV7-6 TGTGCCAGCTCCCCGGCAGATACGCAGTATTTT CASSPADTQYF
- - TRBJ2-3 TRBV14 TGTGCCAGCAGCAAAGGAAGGGAGTCTTGGACAGATACGCAGTATTTT CASSKGRESWTDTQYF
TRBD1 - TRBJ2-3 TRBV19 TGTGCCAGTACGGACGGGACAGGGGTTCCAGATACGCAGTATTTT CASTDGTGVPDTQYF
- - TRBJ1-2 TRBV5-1 TGCGCCAGCAGCTTGGAGGGGGACGGATACTATGGCTACACCTTC CASSLEGDGYYGYTF
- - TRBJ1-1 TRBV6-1 TGTGCCAGCAGTGACCGGAACACTGAAGCTTTCTTT CASSDRNTEAFF
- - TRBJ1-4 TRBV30 TGTGCCTGGAGTGGGACAGCTGAAAAACTGTTTTTT CAWSGTAEKLFF